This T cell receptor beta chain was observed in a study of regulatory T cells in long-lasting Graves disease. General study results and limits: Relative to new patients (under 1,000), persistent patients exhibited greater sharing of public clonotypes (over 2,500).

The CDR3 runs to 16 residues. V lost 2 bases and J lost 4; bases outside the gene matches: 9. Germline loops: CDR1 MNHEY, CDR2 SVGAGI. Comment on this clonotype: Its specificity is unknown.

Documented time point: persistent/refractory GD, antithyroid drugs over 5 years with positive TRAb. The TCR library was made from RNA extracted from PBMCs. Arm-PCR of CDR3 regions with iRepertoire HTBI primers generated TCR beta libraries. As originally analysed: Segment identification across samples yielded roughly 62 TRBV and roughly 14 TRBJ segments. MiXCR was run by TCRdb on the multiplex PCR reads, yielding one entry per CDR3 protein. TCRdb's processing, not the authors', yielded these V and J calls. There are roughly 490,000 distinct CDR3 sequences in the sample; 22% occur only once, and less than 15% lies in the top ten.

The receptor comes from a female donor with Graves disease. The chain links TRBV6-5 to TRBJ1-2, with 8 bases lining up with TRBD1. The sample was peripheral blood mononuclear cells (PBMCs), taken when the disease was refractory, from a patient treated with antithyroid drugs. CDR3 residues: CASSYPGTGHGYGYTF. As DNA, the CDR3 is TGTGCCAGCAGTTACCCCGGGACAGGACATGGCTATGGCTACACCTTC.